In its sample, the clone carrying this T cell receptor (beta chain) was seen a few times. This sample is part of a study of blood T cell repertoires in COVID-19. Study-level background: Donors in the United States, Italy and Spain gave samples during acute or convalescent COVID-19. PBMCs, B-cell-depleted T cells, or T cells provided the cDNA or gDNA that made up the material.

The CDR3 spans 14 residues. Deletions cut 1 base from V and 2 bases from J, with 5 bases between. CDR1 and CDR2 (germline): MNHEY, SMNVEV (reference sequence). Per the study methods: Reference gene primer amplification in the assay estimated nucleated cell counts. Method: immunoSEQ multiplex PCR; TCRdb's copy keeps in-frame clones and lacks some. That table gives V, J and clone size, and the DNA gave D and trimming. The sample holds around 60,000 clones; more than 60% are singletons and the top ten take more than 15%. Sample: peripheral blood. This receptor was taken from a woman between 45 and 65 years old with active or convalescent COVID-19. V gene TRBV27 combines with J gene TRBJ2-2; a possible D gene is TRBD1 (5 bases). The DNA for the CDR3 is TGTGCCAGCAGTTTATGGGGCAACACCGGGGAGCTGTTTTTT. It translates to CASSLWGNTGELFF.